This T cell receptor beta chain was recorded in a study of blood T cells in healthy people across ages. Study-wide results and limits: With unsorted PBMCs, a conclusive comparison of naive versus antigen-experienced cells was not possible.

This CDR3 comprises 14 residues. Looked up from germline, CDR1 is MNHEY and CDR2 is SVGEGT. The authors ran a second PCR of roughly 6 to 12 cycles using a sample-barcoded 5' primer and a J-beta primer mix. Tags on each cDNA molecule came from a template-switch adaptor with 12 random nucleotides. TCRdb analysed the 5' RACE reads with MiXCR anew, one entry per CDR3 protein. This table holds about 1.8 million distinct CDR3 sequences, approximately 50% found once. About this clonotype itself: The antigen remains undetermined.

Aged about 6 to 95, donors were systemically healthy Caucasians from Russia. Total RNA extracted from each sample amounted to at least 6 micrograms. The sequence derives from a woman aged 40-49 years in good health. The V and J genes are TRBV6-2 or TRBV6-3 and TRBJ2-5, with 7 bases identical to TRBD2. The J call is doubtful: the DNA matches TRBJ2-7 better. Sequencing was carried out using blood. The CDR3 bases are TGTGCCAGCACCCCCGGGACTAAGGTCTGCGAGCAGTACTTC. Amino acids: CASTPGTKVCEQYF.